Listed here are 17 T cell receptor beta chains from one sample, sequenced in a study of blood T cells in healthy people across ages. Together with a sample-barcoded 5' primer, a J-beta primer mix was included in a second PCR lasting roughly 6 to 12 cycles. TCRdb ran MiXCR on the 5' RACE reads and lists one entry per CDR3 protein. The data hold 600,000 or so distinct CDR3 sequences, with 40% to 55% observed a single time. Sequenced material: blood. The receptors derive from an elderly man in good health.

This clonotype showed up just a few times. The chain employs TRBV7-9 and TRBJ2-5; D remains ambiguous. There are 16 residues in the CDR3. The germline gives CDR1 SEHNR, CDR2 FQNEAQ (reference sequence). Trimming shortened V by 3 bases and J by 1 base, and 15 bases separated the two germline ends. The CDR3 region has the DNA TGTGCCAGCAGCTTTTATTCGGGTTGGGTCCAAGAGACCCAGTACTTC. Translated, it gives CASSFYSGWVQETQYF.

The rearrangement links TRBV5-1 to TRBJ1-2; D ambiguous. Germline loops: CDR1 SGHRS, CDR2 YFSETQ. The length of the CDR3 is 12 residues. The V and J ends lost 2 bases and 5 bases respectively, with 7 bases between them. In DNA, the CDR3 is TGCGCCAGCAGCTTCGATAAATATGGCTACACCTTC. Amino acid sequence: CASSFDKYGYTF. Supplemented by reference TRBV5-1 and TRBJ1-2, the full variable domain reads KAGVTQTPRYLIKTRGQQVTLSCSPISGHRSVSWYQQTPGQGLQFLFEYFSETQRNKGNFPGRFSGRQFSNSRSEMNVSTLELGDSALYLCASSFDKYGYTFGSGTRLTVV.

This clonotype was found a few times. The chain recombines TRBV20-1 with TRBJ1-1; 8 bases fit TRBD1. The CDR3 is 15 residues long. Per germline, CDR1 DFQATT and CDR2 SNEGSKA (reference sequence). With V trimmed by 2 bases and J by 0 bases, 5 bases remained unmatched. CDR3 in DNA: TGCAGTGCTAGATCTGGACAGGGAATGAACACTGAAGCTTTCTTT. It codes for CSARSGQGMNTEAFF.

The chain combines TRBV3-1 with TRBJ1-5, with D perhaps TRBD1 (6 bases). The germline CDR1 and CDR2 sequences are LGHDT and YNNKEL (reference sequence). With 1 base removed from V and 0 bases from J, the gap between germline ends came to 10 bases. This CDR3 contains 16 residues. The CDR3: CASSQGTEYSNQPQHF. The CDR3 coding sequence is TGTGCCAGCAGCCAAGGGACAGAGTATAGCAATCAGCCCCAGCATTTT.

The chain has TRBV7-2 and TRBJ2-7; a weak D match, TRBD2 (5 bases). Trimming pared 5 bases from V and 6 bases from J, leaving 11 bases between. From germline, CDR1 is SGHTA and CDR2 FQGNSA. The CDR3 spans 12 residues. The CDR3 loop is CASSVSGGEQYF. As DNA, the CDR3 is TGTGCCAGCAGCGTGAGCGGAGGCGAGCAGTACTTC.

The V call is TRBV19, the J call TRBJ1-2; D unclear. The V and J ends lost 2 bases and 5 bases respectively, with 6 bases between them. This CDR3 contains 12 residues. Germline V gene data show CDR1 as LNHDA and CDR2 as SQIVND (reference sequence). The DNA of the CDR3 is TGTGCCAGTAGTATAAGCGATTATGGCTACACCTTC. Protein product: CASSISDYGYTF.

The CDR3 region is CASSLTGQDNSPLHF. In nucleotides, the CDR3 is TGTGCCAGCAGCTTAACGGGACAGGATAATTCACCCCTCCACTTT. The genes are TRBV7-3 and TRBJ1-6, with 8 positions matching TRBD1. Germline lookup yields CDR1 SGHTA and CDR2 FQGTGA. The V segment lost 0 bases and the J segment 5 bases; nucleotides outside the gene matches: 0. CDR3 length equals 15 residues. The complete variable domain, with remaining parts taken from reference TRBV7-3 and TRBJ1-6, reads GAGVSQTPSNKVTEKGKYVELRCDPISGHTALYWYRQSLGQGPEFLIYFQGTGAADDSGLPNDRFFAVRPEGSVSTLKIQRTERGDSAVYLCASSLTGQDNSPLHFGNGTRLTVT.

The rearrangement joins TRBV28 to TRBJ2-7; D gene ambiguous. Germline V gene data show CDR1 as MDHEN and CDR2 as SYDVKM. The CDR3 has 12 residues. Trimming removed 4 bases from V and 10 bases from J, with 14 bases in between. The CDR3 DNA sequence: TGTGCCAGCAGTTCCGTTTCCTTCGACCAGTACTTC. It codes for CASSSVSFDQYF.

This clonotype was recorded a few times. The chain recombines TRBV3-1 with TRBJ2-7, with D maybe TRBD2 (5 bases). The CDR3 spans 13 residues. Germline-derived CDR1 and CDR2 are LGHDT and YNNKEL (reference sequence). V gave up 2 bases and J gave up 3 bases, with 8 bases separating them. In DNA form, the CDR3 reads TGTGCCAGCAGCCAAAGACGGGACTACGAGCAGTACTTC. Protein product: CASSQRRDYEQYF.

This clonotype turned up a few times. The rearrangement links TRBV14 to TRBJ2-7; D perhaps matches TRBD1 (6 bases). The J call may be mistaken, given a closer DNA end match to TRBJ2-4. This CDR3 region has 14 residues. CDR1 is SGHDN and CDR2 is FVKESK in the germline V gene. CDR3 bases: TGTGCCAGCAGCCAACGGCAGGGGTATGACATTCAGTACTTC. Its translation: CASSQRQGYDIQYF.

The V call is TRBV20-1, the J call TRBJ2-1, with D possibly TRBD2 on 6 matching bases. The CDR3 extends over 12 amino acids. V shed 3 bases and J shed 15 bases, with 18 bases lying between them. Germline V CDR1 and CDR2: DFQATT, SNEGSKA (reference sequence). The DNA of the CDR3 is TGCAGTGCTAGTCCTATAGCGGATAAGAGGTTCTTC. This sequence encodes CSASPIADKRFF.

The chain uses TRBV7-9 and TRBJ2-6, with D hard to call. CDR3 length: 16 residues. Germline V gene lookup returns CDR1 SEHNR and CDR2 FQNEAQ (reference sequence). V lost 5 bases, J lost 3 bases, and 14 bases lay in between. As DNA, the CDR3 is TGTGCCAGCAGCAAGATTCGGACGTATGGGGCCAACGTCCTGACTTTC. Its translation: CASSKIRTYGANVLTF.

The chain has TRBV6-2 or TRBV6-3 and TRBJ1-2; maybe TRBD1 (5 bases). Germline V gene data show CDR1 as MNHEY and CDR2 as SVGEGT. V lost 4 bases and J lost 4, with 13 bases in between. The CDR3 consists of 14 residues. The CDR3 nucleotides are TGTGCCAGCAGTTGGGACCCCGAAATCTATGGCTACACCTTC. It is translated as CASSWDPEIYGYTF.

The V gene is TRBV6-5, the J gene TRBJ2-3; a weak D match, TRBD1 (5 bases). The germline V and J ends were trimmed by 6 bases and 4 bases, with 14 bases remaining between them. This CDR3 is 14 amino acids long. The V gene's germline CDR1 is MNHEY and CDR2 SVGAGI. This chain's CDR3 is CASSPTQGSDTQYF. The CDR3 nucleotides read TGTGCCAGCAGCCCCACCCAGGGCTCAGATACGCAGTATTTT.

V gene TRBV29-1 combines with J gene TRBJ2-7; D not resolved. The CDR3 extends over 12 amino acids. Trimming removed 4 bases from V and 3 bases from J, with 10 bases in between. CDR1 and CDR2 from the germline V gene are SQVTM and ANQGSEA. The CDR3 bases are TGCAGCGTTGGGTCCCTGGGCTACGAGCAGTACTTC. It encodes CSVGSLGYEQYF.

The rearrangement links TRBV10-2 to TRBJ2-3; 8 bases agree with TRBD1. After removal of 0 bases from V and 5 bases from J, the junction contained 7 bases not matched to a gene. This CDR3 is built from 16 residues. Germline V gives CDR1 WSHSY, CDR2 SAAADI. CDR3 nucleotide sequence: TGCGCCAGCAGTGAGTCGACAGGGGCGGTTCAAGATACGCAGTATTTT. Protein product: CASSESTGAVQDTQYF.

The rearrangement uses TRBV5-1 and TRBJ2-1; D ambiguous. V dropped 0 bases and J dropped 4 bases, with 14 bases sitting between them. This CDR3 has 16 amino acids. The germline CDR1 and CDR2 sequences are SGHRS and YFSETQ. DNA of the CDR3: TGCGCCAGCAGCTTGGATCCGGGCGGCGTATACAATGAGCAGTTCTTC. This sequence encodes CASSLDPGGVYNEQFF.